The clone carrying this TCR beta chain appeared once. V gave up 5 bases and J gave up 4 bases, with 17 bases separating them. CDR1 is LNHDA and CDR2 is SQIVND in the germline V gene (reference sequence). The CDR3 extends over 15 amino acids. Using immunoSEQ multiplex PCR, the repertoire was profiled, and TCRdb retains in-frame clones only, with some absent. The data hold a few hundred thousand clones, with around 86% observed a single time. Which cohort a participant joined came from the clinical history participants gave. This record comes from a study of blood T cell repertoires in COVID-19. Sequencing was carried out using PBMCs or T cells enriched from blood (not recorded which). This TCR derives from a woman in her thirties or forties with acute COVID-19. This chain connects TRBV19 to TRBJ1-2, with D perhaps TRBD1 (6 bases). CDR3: CASSPSRGFSYGYTF. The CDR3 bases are TGTGCCAGTAGTCCCTCCAGGGGTTTTAGCTATGGCTACACCTTC.